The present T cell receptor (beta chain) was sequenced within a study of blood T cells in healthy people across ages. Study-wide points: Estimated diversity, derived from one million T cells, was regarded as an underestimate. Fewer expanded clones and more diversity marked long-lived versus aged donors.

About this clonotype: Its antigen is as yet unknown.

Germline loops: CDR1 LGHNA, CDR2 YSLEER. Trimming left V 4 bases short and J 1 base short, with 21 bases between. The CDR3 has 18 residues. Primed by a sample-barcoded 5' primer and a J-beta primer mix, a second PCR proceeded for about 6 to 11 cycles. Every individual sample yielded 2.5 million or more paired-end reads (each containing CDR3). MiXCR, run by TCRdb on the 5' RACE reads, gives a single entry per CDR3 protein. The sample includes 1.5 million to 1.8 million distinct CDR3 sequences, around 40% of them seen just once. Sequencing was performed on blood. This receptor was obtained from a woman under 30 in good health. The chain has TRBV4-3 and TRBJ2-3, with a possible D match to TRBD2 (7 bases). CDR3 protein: CASSLNGGGGPGTDTQYF. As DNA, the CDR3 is TGCGCCAGCAGCCTAAACGGAGGGGGAGGGCCGGGCACAGATACGCAGTATTTT.